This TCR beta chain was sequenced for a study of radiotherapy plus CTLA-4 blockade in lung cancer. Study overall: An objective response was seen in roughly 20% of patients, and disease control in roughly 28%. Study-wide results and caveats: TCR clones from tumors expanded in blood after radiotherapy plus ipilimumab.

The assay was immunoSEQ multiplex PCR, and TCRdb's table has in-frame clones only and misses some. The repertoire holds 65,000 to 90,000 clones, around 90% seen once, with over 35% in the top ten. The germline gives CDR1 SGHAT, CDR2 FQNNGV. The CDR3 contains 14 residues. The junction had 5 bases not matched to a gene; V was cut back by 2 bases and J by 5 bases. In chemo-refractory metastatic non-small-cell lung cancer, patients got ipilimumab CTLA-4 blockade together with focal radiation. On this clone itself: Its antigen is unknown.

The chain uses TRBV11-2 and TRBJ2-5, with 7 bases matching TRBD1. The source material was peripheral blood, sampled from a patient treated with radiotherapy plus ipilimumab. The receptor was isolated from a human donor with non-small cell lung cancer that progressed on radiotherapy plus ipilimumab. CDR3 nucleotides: TGTGCCAGCAGCTTACTCGACAGGGTTGAGACCCAGTACTTC. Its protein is CASSLLDRVETQYF.